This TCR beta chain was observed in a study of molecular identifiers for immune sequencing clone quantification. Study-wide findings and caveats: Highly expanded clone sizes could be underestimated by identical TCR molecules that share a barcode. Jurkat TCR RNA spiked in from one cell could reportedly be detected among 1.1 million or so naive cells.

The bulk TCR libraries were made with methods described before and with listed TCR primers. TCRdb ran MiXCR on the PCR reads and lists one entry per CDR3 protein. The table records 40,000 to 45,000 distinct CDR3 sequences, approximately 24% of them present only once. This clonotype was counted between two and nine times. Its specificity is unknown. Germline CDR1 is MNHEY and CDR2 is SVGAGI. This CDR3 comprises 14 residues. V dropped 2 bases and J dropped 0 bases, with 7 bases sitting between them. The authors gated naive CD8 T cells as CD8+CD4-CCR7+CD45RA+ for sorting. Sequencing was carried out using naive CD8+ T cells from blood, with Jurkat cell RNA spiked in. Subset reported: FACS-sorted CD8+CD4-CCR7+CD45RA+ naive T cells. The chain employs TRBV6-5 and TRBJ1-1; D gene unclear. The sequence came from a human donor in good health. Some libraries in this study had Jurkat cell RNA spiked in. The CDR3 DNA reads TGTGCCAGCAGTTACGGGCAGCTGAACACTGAAGCTTTCTTT. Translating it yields CASSYGQLNTEAFF.